The rows below give T cell receptor beta chains drawn from one sample of a study of CD8+CD57+ T cells in acquired aplastic anemia. TCRdb re-called the reads with MiXCR, one entry per CDR3 protein. The sample records some 150,000 distinct CDR3 sequences, 65% to 75% being singletons. Source material: sorted CD4+, CD8+, or CD8+CD57+ T cells (not recorded which) from PBMCs. All receptors derive from a human donor with aplastic anemia. Each CDR3 is given with its conserved first and last residue. The D gene is left open where the match is weak. Clone sizes are given selectively: once, few, many, or a class where the clone is expanded.

j_call	d_call	clone_size	v_call	cdr3_nt	cdr3_aa
TRBJ1-5	.	.	TRBV11-2	TGTGCCAGCAGCCCCGGGGGAGGGGGGAATAGCAATCAGCCCCAGCATTTT	CASSPGGGGNSNQPQHF
TRBJ2-7	TRBD1	once	TRBV25-1	TGTGCCAGCAGTGAATCTATTCCGGGACAGGGGGCGGGGGAGCAGTACTTC	CASSESIPGQGAGEQYF
TRBJ1-2	TRBD1	few	TRBV5-6	TGTGCCAGCAGGCCGGACAGGGTTGGGTATGGCTACACCTTC	CASRPDRVGYGYTF
TRBJ1-6	.	once	TRBV2	TGTGCCAGCAGTCGCTTTAGGGGGGATTATAATTCACCCCTCCACTTT	CASSRFRGDYNSPLHF
TRBJ2-5	.	.	TRBV4-3	TGCGCCAGCAGCCAAACCGGGACGATTGAGACCCAGTACTTC	CASSQTGTIETQYF
TRBJ2-5	TRBD1	few	TRBV12-3/TRBV12-4	TGTGCCAGCAGTGAAACGGGACAGCAAGAGACCCAGTACTTC	CASSETGQQETQYF
TRBJ2-3	.	.	TRBV11-1	TGTGCCAGCAGCTTATATGTGTTAGAGTCTGGCACAGATACGCAGTATTTT	CASSLYVLESGTDTQYF
TRBJ2-5	TRBD2	.	TRBV2	TGTGCCAGCAGGGACCTAGCGGGGGGTCAAGAGACCCAGTACTTC	CASRDLAGGQETQYF
TRBJ1-2	TRBD1	.	TRBV7-9	TGTGCCAGCAGCTTAGAAGGGGGCGCGTTCCCCCATAGGGATGGCTACACCTTC	CASSLEGGAFPHRDGYTF
TRBJ2-3	TRBD2	.	TRBV2	TGTGCCAGCAGGCCGGGGCTAGCGGTCACAGATACGCAGTATTTT	CASRPGLAVTDTQYF
TRBJ2-1	TRBD2	.	TRBV7-9	TGTGCCAGCAGCCTCGCGAGCGGGGGCTTCTCCTACAATGAGCAGTTCTTC	CASSLASGGFSYNEQFF
TRBJ2-1	.	.	TRBV20-1	TGCAGTGCTAGAGACCCCGGCAGCTCCTACAATGAGCAGTTCTTC	CSARDPGSSYNEQFF
TRBJ2-5	TRBD1	.	TRBV29-1	TGCAGCGCGGTTTCACCAGGGGGCTGGGAGACCCAGTACTTC	CSAVSPGGWETQYF
TRBJ1-1	.	.	TRBV10-3	TGTGCCATCAGTGTAGGACCCACGAACACTGAAGCTTTCTTT	CAISVGPTNTEAFF
TRBJ1-1	.	.	TRBV12-3/TRBV12-4	TGTGCCAGCAGTGATCGAGGGGTGGCGAACACTGAAGCTTTCTTT	CASSDRGVANTEAFF
TRBJ1-2	TRBD1	many	TRBV7-8	TGTGCCAGCAGCTCGTGGGGGGCAGGGGGCAATGGCTACACCTTC	CASSSWGAGGNGYTF
TRBJ1-1	TRBD1	.	TRBV20-1	TGCAGTGCTGGCCACGACAGGGGACGAGACGCTTTCTTT	CSAGHDRGRDAFF
TRBJ1-6	TRBD1	few	TRBV7-8	TGTGCCAGCAGCTTAGTTGGGACAGGGACTTCACCCCTCCACTTT	CASSLVGTGTSPLHF
TRBJ2-7	.	once	TRBV7-3	TGTGCCAGCAGCGTAGCAGGAGACACCAGCTACGAGCAGTACTTC	CASSVAGDTSYEQYF
TRBJ2-2	TRBD1	.	TRBV6-4	TGTGCCAGCAGTACCGGGACAGGGGGCGCCGGGGAGCTGTTTTTT	CASSTGTGGAGELFF
TRBJ1-6	.	.	TRBV2	TGTGCCAGCAGTGAAGTCGGGACTAGCGGGGGGATCGCCTTCTATAATTCACCCCTCCACTTT	CASSEVGTSGGIAFYNSPLHF
TRBJ2-6	.	.	TRBV7-3	TGTGCCAGCAGGTTGGGGGGGGCCAACGTCCTGACTTTC	CASRLGGANVLTF
TRBJ1-6	.	.	TRBV19	TGTGCCAGTAGTATAGGGGGACTGGGACCCCTCCACTTT	CASSIGGLGPLHF
TRBJ1-2	TRBD1	few	TRBV7-3	TGTGCCAGCAGCCAACAGGGGGCGACCAACTATGGCTACACCTTC	CASSQQGATNYGYTF
TRBJ1-2	.	.	TRBV3-1	TGTGCCAGCGGCCAAGCCACAAATGGCTACACCTTC	CASGQATNGYTF
TRBJ2-1	TRBD2	once	TRBV12-3/TRBV12-4	TGTGCCAGCAGCGAAGCGGGGCCTGCCTACAATGAGCAGTTCTTC	CASSEAGPAYNEQFF
TRBJ1-2	TRBD1	many	TRBV5-1	TGCGCCAGCAGCTTCTACTACGGGACAGGCTATGGCTACACCTTC	CASSFYYGTGYGYTF
TRBJ1-5	.	.	TRBV24-1	TGTGCCACCAGTGATGTCGGGGGGGGGGATCAGCCCCAGCATTTT	CATSDVGGGDQPQHF
TRBJ1-6	TRBD1	.	TRBV15	TGTGCCACCAGCAGCCAAACAGGGGTTGCACCCCTCCACTTT	CATSSQTGVAPLHF
TRBJ1-1	.	.	TRBV4-3	TGCGCCAGCAGCCAAGACCTAACAGGGAGGAACACTGAAGCTTTCTTT	CASSQDLTGRNTEAFF
TRBJ1-2	.	.	TRBV2	TGTGCCAGCAGTGAAGAGGCAGGGGTCTATGGCTACACCTTC	CASSEEAGVYGYTF
TRBJ2-1	.	many	TRBV20-1	TGCAGTGCTAGACGCAGGGACAATGAGCAGTTCTTC	CSARRRDNEQFF
TRBJ2-7	.	.	TRBV20-1	TGCAGTGCTCCCCGCTCGCGGGAGCAGTACTTC	CSAPRSREQYF
TRBJ2-3	.	.	TRBV9	TGTGCCAGCAGCGTAGCTCCGGGACCGGCGAACACAGATACGCAGTATTTT	CASSVAPGPANTDTQYF
TRBJ1-6	.	.	TRBV9	TGTGCCAGCAGCGTAGCGCCGGACAGAGGTTCACCCCTCCACTTT	CASSVAPDRGSPLHF
TRBJ1-4	TRBD1	once	TRBV2	TGTGCCAGCAGTGAGGGGACAGGGGGCTTCTCAGCTAATGAAAAACTGTTTTTT	CASSEGTGGFSANEKLFF
TRBJ1-2	TRBD1	.	TRBV10-2	TGCGCCAGCAGTGTGACAGGGAACTATGGCTACACCTTC	CASSVTGNYGYTF
TRBJ2-5	TRBD2	.	TRBV9	TGTGCCAGCAGCGCCGGACTAGCTGAAGAGACCCAGTACTTC	CASSAGLAEETQYF
TRBJ1-5	.	.	TRBV20-1	TGCAGTGCTAGACCAACGAGGGGTTATAGCAATCAGCCCCAGCATTTT	CSARPTRGYSNQPQHF
TRBJ2-7	.	.	TRBV6-2/TRBV6-3	TGTGCCAGCAGTTACCGGGCGGAGAGCTCCTACGAGCAGTACTTC	CASSYRAESSYEQYF
TRBJ2-3	TRBD2	.	TRBV24-1	TGTGCCACCGGGACTAGCGGGAGCACAGATACGCAGTATTTT	CATGTSGSTDTQYF
TRBJ2-2	.	.	TRBV10-3	TGTGCCATCGACGGGGGGAACACCGGGGAGCTGTTTTTT	CAIDGGNTGELFF
TRBJ2-7	.	.	TRBV9	TGTGCCAGCAGCGTAGAGAAAGGGGGCTACGAGCAGTACTTC	CASSVEKGGYEQYF
TRBJ2-7	.	.	TRBV6-4	TGTGCCAGTAGGCCCCGTAGCCAAACGAAATCTTGGGACTACGAGCAGTACTTC	CASRPRSQTKSWDYEQYF
TRBJ2-1	TRBD2	.	TRBV7-8	TGTGCCAGCACAATGACTAGCGGGGGGTGGAATGAGCAGTTCTTC	CASTMTSGGWNEQFF
TRBJ2-7	TRBD2	.	TRBV12-3/TRBV12-4	TGTGCCAGCAGTCTCCGGGATCCGCTTATGGGGACTAGCGGGGACTGGGAGCAGTACTTC	CASSLRDPLMGTSGDWEQYF
TRBJ1-1	.	once	TRBV29-1	TGCAGCTATACCCAAGAGGGGCCTGGCACTGAAGCTTTCTTT	CSYTQEGPGTEAFF
TRBJ2-1	.	.	TRBV7-3	.	CASSWGTRPSISVPAAWTSNEQFF
TRBJ1-5	.	.	TRBV19	TGTGCCAGTAGTATTGGGTATAGCAATCAGCCCCAGCATTTT	CASSIGYSNQPQHF
TRBJ1-2	.	.	TRBV7-2	TGTGCCAGCAGCTTAGAGACAGGCGATTATGGCTACACCTTC	CASSLETGDYGYTF
TRBJ2-3	TRBD2	.	TRBV10-3	TGTGCCATCAGTGGGTACTCGCGGGGGGGCGGGGCAGATACGCAGTATTTT	CAISGYSRGGGADTQYF
TRBJ1-1	.	.	TRBV19	TGTGCCAGTAGTATCGGGAGGGGGGTCACTGAAGCTTTCTTT	CASSIGRGVTEAFF
TRBJ2-7	.	.	TRBV7-9	TGTGCCAGCAGCTCTGAGTCCGCCTACGAGCAGTACTTC	CASSSESAYEQYF
TRBJ2-3	.	.	TRBV12-3/TRBV12-4	TGTGCCAGCAGTTCCGTCTGGGCACCAGATACGCAGTATTTT	CASSSVWAPDTQYF
TRBJ1-2	.	.	TRBV9	TGTGCCAGCAGCCCCCGGGACATTGCTGCGGGCTACACCTTC	CASSPRDIAAGYTF
TRBJ2-2	TRBD1	.	TRBV28	TGTGCCAGCAGCCCGGGACAGCTGAACACCGGGGAGCTGTTTTTT	CASSPGQLNTGELFF
TRBJ1-6	.	.	TRBV5-6	TGTGCCAGCAGCTTGGAGGCAGCCGTCTATAATTCACCCCTCCACTTT	CASSLEAAVYNSPLHF
TRBJ2-1	.	.	TRBV11-1	TGTGCCAGTAGTATGCTCGCTGTCTCCTACAATGAGCAGTTCTTC	CASSMLAVSYNEQFF
TRBJ2-7	.	.	TRBV2	TGTGCCAGCACCAGGTCGAACTACGAGCAGTACTTC	CASTRSNYEQYF
TRBJ2-1	TRBD2	.	TRBV20-1	TGCAGTGCTAGAGAGTCGGGGGGGTTTTACAATGAGCAGTTCTTC	CSARESGGFYNEQFF